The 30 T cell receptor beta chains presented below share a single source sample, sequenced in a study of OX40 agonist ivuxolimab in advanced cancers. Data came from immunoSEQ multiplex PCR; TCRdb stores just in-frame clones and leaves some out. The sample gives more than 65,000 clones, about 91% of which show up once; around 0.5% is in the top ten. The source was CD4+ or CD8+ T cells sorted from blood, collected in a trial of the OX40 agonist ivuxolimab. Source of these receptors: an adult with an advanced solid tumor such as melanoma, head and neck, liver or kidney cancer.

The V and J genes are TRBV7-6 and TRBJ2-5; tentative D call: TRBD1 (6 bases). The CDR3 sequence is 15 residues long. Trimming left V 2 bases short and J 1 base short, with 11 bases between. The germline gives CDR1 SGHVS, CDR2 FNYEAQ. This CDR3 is CASSLSRGSQETQYF. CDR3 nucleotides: TGTGCCAGCAGCTTAAGCAGGGGATCCCAAGAGACCCAGTACTTC.

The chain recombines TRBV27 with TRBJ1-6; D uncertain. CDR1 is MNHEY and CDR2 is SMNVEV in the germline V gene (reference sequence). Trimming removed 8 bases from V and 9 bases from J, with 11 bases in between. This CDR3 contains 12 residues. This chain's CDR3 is CASSGWGSPLHF. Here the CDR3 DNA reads TGTGCCAGCTCCGGGTGGGGTTCACCCCTCCACTTT.

CDR3 loop: CASSVEGGPNYGYTF. CDR3 DNA: TGTGCCAGCAGTGTGGAGGGGGGGCCGAACTATGGCTACACCTTC. The rearrangement joins TRBV6-1 to TRBJ1-2; D may be TRBD1 (6 bases). With 4 bases removed from V and 2 bases from J, the gap between germline ends came to 14 bases. Per germline, CDR1 MNHNS and CDR2 SASEGT. The CDR3 has 15 amino acids.

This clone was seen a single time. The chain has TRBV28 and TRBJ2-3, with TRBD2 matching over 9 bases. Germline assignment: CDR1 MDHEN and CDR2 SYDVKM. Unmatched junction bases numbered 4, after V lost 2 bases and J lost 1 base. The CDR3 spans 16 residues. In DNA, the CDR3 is TGTGCCAGCAGTTTACTAGCGGGGTTCGGCACAGATACGCAGTATTTT. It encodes CASSLLAGFGTDTQYF.

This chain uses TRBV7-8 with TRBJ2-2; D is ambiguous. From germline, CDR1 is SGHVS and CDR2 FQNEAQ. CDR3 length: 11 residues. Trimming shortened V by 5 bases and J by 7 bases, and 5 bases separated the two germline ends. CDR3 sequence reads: CASSPLGELFF. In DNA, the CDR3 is TGTGCCAGCAGCCCTCTCGGGGAGCTGTTTTTT.

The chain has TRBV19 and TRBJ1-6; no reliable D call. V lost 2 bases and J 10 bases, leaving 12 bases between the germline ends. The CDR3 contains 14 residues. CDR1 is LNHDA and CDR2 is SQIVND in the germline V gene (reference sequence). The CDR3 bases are TGTGCCAGTAGTATACCTGGACGGGAATCACCCCTCCACTTT. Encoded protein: CASSIPGRESPLHF.

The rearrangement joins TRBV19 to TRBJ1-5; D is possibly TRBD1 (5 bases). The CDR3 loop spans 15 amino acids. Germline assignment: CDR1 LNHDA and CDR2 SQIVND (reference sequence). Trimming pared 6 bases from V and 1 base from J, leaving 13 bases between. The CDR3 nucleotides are TGTGCCAGTAGGGACCAGGGTTTAAGCAATCAGCCCCAGCATTTT. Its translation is CASRDQGLSNQPQHF. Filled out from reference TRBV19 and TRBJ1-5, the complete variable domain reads DGGITQSPKYLFRKEGQNVTLSCEQNLNHDAMYWYRQDPGQGLRLIYYSQIVNDFQKGDIAEGYSVSREKKESFPLTVTSAQKNPTAFYLCASRDQGLSNQPQHFGDGTRLSIL.

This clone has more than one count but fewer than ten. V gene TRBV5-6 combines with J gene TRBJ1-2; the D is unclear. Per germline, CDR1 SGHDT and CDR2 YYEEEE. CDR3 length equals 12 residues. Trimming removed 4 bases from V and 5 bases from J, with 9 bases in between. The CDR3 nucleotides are TGTGCCAGCAGCCTGAACATATATGGCTACACCTTC. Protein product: CASSLNIYGYTF.

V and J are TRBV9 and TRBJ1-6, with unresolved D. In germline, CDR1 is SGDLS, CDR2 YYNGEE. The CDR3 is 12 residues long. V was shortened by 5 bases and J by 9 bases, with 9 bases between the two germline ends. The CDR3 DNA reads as TGTGCCAGCAGTATGGAGGGTTCACCCCTCCACTTT. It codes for CASSMEGSPLHF.

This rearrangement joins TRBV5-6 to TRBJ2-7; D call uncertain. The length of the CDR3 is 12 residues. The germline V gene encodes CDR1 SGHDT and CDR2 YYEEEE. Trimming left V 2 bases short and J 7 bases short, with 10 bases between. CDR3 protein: CASSFLLREQYF. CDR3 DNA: TGTGCCAGCAGCTTTCTATTGAGGGAGCAGTACTTC.

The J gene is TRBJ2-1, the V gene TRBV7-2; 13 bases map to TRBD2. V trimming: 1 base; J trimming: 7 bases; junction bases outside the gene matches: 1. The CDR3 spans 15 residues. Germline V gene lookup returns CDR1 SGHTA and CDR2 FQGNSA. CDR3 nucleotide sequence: TGTGCCAGCAGCTTAGAACTAGCGGGGGGGAATGAGCAGTTCTTC. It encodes CASSLELAGGNEQFF.

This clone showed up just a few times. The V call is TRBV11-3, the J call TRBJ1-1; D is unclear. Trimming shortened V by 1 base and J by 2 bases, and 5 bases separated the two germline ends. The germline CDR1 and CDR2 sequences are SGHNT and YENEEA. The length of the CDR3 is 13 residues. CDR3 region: CASSLAENTEAFF. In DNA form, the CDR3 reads TGTGCCAGCAGCTTAGCAGAAAACACTGAAGCTTTCTTT. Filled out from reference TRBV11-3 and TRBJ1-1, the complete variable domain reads EAGVVQSPRYKIIEKKQPVAFWCNPISGHNTLYWYLQNLGQGPELLIRYENEEAVDDSQLPKDRFSAERLKGVDSTLKIQPAELGDSAVYLCASSLAENTEAFFGQGTRLTVV.

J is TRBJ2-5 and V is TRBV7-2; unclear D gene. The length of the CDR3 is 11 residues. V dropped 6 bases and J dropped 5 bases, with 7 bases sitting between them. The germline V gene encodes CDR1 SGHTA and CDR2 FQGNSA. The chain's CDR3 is CASRIGETQYF. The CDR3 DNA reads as TGTGCCAGCAGGATCGGTGAGACCCAGTACTTC.

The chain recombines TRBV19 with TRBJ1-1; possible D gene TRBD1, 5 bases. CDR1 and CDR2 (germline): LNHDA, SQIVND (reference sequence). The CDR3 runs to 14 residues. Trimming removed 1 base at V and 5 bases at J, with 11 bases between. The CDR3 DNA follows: TGTGCCAGTAGTATAGCAGGGCAGTTGACTGAAGCTTTCTTT. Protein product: CASSIAGQLTEAFF.

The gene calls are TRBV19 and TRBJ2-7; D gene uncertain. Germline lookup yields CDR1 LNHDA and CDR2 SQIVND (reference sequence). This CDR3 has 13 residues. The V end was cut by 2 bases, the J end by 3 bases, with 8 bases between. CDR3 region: CASSITGGYEQYF. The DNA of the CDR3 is TGTGCCAGTAGTATAACCGGTGGCTACGAGCAGTACTTC.

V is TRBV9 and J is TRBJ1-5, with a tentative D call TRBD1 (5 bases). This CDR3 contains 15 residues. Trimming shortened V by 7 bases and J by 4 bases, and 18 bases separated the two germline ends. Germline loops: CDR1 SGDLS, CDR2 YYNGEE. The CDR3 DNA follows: TGTGCCAGCGGCAGAGACCCGGCAGGGAATCAGCCCCAGCATTTT. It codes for CASGRDPAGNQPQHF. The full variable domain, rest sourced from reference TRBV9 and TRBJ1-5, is DSGVTQTPKHLITATGQRVTLRCSPRSGDLSVYWYQQSLDQGLQFLIQYYNGEERAKGNILERFSAQQFPDLHSELNLSSLELGDSALYFCASGRDPAGNQPQHFGDGTRLSIL.

CDR3 sequence reads: CASIGQENTGELFF. The CDR3 DNA reads as TGTGCCAGCATCGGACAGGAGAACACCGGGGAGCTGTTTTTT. V is TRBV7-6 and J is TRBJ2-2, with TRBD1 matching over 7 bases. This CDR3 contains 14 residues. Germline CDR1 SGHVS, CDR2 FNYEAQ. V was pared by 7 bases and J by 1 base, with 3 bases of the junction left unmatched.

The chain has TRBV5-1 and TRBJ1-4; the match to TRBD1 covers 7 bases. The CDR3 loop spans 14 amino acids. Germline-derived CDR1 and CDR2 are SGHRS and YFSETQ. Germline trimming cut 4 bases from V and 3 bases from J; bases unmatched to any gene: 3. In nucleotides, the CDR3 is TGCGCCAGCAGCCGGGACAGACCTAATGAAAAACTGTTTTTT. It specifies CASSRDRPNEKLFF.

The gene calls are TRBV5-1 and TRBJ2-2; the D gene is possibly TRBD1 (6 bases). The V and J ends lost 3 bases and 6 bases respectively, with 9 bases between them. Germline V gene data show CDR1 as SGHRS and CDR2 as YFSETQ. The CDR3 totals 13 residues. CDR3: CASSSYRAGELFF. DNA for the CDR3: TGCGCCAGCAGCTCGTACAGGGCCGGGGAGCTGTTTTTT.

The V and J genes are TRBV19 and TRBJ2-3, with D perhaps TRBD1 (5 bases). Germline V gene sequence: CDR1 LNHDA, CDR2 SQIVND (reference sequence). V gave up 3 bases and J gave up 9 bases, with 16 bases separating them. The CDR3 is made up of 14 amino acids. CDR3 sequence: CASSIGKGFPTQYF. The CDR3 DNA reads TGTGCCAGTAGTATCGGCAAGGGGTTCCCAACGCAGTATTTT.

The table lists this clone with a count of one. The CDR3 region is CATNRGGSTDTQYF. CDR3 DNA sequence: TGCGCCACCAACAGGGGGGGTTCGACAGATACGCAGTATTTT. This chain joins TRBV5-1 and TRBJ2-3, with a weak D call TRBD1 (8 bases). Germline V gives CDR1 SGHRS, CDR2 YFSETQ. V shed 9 bases and J shed 3 bases, with 17 bases lying between them. This CDR3 is built from 14 residues.

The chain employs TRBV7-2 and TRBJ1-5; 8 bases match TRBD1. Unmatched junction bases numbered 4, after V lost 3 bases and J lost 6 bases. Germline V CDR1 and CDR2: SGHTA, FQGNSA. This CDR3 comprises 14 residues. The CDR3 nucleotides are TGTGCCAGCAGCTTTACAGGGGGTGGTCAGCCCCAGCATTTT. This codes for CASSFTGGGQPQHF.

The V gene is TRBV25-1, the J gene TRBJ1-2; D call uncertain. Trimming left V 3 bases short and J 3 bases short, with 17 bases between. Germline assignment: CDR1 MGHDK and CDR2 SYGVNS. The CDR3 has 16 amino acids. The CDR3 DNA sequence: TGTGCCAGCAGTGACGTTCCAGGCCAGGCGCACTATGGCTACACCTTC. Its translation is CASSDVPGQAHYGYTF.

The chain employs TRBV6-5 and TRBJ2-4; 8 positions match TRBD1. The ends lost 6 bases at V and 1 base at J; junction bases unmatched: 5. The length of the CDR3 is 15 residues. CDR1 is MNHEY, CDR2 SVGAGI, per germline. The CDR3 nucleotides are TGTGCCAGCAGCCTGGACAGGGCGGCCAAAAACATTCAGTACTTC. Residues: CASSLDRAAKNIQYF.

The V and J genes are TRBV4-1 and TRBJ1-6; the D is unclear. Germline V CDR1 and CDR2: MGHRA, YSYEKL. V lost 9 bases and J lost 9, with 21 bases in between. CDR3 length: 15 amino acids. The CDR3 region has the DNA TGCGCCAGTCAGAGCCTCAGTGGAGTAGGTTCACCCCTCCACTTT. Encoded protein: CASQSLSGVGSPLHF.

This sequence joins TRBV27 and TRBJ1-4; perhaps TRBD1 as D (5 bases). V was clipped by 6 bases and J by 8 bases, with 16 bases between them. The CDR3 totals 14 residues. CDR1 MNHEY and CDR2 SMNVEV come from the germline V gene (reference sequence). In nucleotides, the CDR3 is TGTGCCAGCAGAGGGGAAAGGTACTCGGAAAAACTGTTTTTT. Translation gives CASRGERYSEKLFF.

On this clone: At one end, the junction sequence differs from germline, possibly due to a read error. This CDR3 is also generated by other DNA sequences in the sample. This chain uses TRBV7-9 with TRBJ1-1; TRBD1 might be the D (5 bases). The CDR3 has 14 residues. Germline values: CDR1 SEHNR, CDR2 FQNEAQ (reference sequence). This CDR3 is CASSLQGGNTEAFF. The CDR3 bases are TGTGCCAGCAGCTTACAGGGCGGGAACACTGAGGCTTTCTTT.

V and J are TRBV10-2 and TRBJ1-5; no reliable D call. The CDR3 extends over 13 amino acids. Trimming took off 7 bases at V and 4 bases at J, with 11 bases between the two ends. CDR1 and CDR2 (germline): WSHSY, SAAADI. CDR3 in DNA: TGCGCCAGCACAGGCAGTTTAAATCAGCCCCAGCATTTT. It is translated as CASTGSLNQPQHF.

CDR3 coding DNA: TGTGCCAGCTCACCCCAGGGTTACGGAAATGGCTACACCTTC. This codes for CASSPQGYGNGYTF. This chain joins TRBV18 and TRBJ1-2, with D perhaps matching TRBD1 (5 bases). The CDR3 is 14 amino acids. The germline CDR1 and CDR2 sequences are KGHSH and LQKENI. Trimming cost V 3 bases and J 6 bases, with 14 bases left between them.

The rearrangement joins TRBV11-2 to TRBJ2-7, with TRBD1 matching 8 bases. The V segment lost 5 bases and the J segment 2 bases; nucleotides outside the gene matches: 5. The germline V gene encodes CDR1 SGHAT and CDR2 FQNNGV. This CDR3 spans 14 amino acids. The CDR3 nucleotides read TGTGCCAGCAGCCTACAGGGGGGACCCTACGAGCAGTACTTC. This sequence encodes CASSLQGGPYEQYF.